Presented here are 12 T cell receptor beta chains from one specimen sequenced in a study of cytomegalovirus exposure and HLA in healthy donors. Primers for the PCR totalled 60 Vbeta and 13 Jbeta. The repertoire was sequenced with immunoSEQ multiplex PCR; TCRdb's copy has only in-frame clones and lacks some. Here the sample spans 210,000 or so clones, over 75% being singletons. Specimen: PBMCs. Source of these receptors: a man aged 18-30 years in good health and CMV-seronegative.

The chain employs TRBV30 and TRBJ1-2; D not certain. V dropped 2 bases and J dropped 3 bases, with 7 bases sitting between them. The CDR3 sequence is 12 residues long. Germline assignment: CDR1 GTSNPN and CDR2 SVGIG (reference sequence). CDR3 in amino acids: CAWSPQDYGYTF. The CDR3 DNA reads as TGTGCCTGGAGTCCCCAGGACTATGGCTACACCTTC.

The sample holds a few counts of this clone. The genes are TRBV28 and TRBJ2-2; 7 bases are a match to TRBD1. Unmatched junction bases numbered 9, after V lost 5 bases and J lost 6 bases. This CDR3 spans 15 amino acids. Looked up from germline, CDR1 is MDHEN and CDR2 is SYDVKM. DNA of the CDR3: TGTGCCAGCAGTGACTCTACAGGGGAAGCCGGGGAGCTGTTTTTT. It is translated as CASSDSTGEAGELFF.

CDR3 DNA: TGTGCCAGCAGCTTAGGGGGCTGGCCCCAGCATTTT. Protein product: CASSLGGWPQHF. The genes are TRBV13 and TRBJ1-5; D ambiguous. The CDR3 spans 12 residues. Looked up from germline, CDR1 is PRHDT and CDR2 is FYEKMQ (reference sequence). The ends were cut back, 0 bases at V and 9 bases at J, with 6 bases in the middle.

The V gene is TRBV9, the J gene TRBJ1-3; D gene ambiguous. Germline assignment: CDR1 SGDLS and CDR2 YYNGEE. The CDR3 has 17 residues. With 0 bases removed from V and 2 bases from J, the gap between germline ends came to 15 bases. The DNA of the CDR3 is TGTGCCAGCAGCGTAGAAGGCGGTGGAGCGCCTGGAAACACCATATATTTT. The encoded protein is CASSVEGGGAPGNTIYF.

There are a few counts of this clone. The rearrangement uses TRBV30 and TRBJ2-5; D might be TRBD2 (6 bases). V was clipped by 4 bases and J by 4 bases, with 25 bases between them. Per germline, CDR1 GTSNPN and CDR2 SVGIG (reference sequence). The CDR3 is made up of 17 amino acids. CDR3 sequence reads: CAWTTYPGLLGRETQYF. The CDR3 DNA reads TGTGCCTGGACCACTTATCCGGGACTCCTGGGGAGAGAGACCCAGTACTTC.

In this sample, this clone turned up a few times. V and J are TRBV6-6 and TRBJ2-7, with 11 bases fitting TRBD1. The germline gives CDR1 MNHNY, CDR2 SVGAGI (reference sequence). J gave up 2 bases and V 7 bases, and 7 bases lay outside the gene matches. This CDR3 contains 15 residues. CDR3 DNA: TGTGCCAGCAACCAGGACAGGGGGCCTCCCTACGAGCAGTACTTC. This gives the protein CASNQDRGPPYEQYF.

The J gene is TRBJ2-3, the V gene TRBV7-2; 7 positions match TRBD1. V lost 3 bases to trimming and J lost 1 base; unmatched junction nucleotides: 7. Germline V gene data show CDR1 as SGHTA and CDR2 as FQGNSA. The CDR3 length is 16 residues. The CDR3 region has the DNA TGTGCCAGCAGCTTTGGGAATACAGGGGGCACAGATACGCAGTATTTT. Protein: CASSFGNTGGTDTQYF.

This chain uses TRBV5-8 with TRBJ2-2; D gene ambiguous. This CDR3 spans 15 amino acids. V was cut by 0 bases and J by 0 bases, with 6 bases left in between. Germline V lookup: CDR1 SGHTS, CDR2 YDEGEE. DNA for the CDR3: TGTGCCAGCAGCTTGGGGTACTCGAACACCGGGGAGCTGTTTTTT. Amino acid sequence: CASSLGYSNTGELFF.

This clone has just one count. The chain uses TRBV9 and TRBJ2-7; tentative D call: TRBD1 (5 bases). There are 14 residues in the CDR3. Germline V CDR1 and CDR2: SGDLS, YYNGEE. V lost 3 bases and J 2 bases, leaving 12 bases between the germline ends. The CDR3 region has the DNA TGTGCCAGCAGCGAGGAGAACAGGCCCTACGAGCAGTACTTC. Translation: CASSEENRPYEQYF.

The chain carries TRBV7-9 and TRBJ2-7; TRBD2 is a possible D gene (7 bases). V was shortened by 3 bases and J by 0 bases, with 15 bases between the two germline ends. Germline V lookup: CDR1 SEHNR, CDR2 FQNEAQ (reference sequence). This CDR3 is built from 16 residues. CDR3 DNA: TGTGCCAGCAGCTTGGGGGACGGGGGGCCCTCCTACGAGCAGTACTTC. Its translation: CASSLGDGGPSYEQYF.

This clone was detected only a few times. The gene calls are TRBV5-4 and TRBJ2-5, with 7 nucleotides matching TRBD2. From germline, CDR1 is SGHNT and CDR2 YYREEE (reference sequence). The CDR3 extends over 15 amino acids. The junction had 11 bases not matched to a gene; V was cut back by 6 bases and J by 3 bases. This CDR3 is CASTRGEGMKETQYF. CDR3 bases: TGTGCCAGCACTCGGGGGGAGGGAATGAAAGAGACCCAGTACTTC.

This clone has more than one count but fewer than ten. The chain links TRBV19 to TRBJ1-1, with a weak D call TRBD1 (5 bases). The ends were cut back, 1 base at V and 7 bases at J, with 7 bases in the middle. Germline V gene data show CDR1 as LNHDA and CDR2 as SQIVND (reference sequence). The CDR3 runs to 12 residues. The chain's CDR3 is CASSIGGGEAFF. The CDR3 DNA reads TGTGCCAGTAGTATAGGCGGGGGTGAAGCTTTCTTT.